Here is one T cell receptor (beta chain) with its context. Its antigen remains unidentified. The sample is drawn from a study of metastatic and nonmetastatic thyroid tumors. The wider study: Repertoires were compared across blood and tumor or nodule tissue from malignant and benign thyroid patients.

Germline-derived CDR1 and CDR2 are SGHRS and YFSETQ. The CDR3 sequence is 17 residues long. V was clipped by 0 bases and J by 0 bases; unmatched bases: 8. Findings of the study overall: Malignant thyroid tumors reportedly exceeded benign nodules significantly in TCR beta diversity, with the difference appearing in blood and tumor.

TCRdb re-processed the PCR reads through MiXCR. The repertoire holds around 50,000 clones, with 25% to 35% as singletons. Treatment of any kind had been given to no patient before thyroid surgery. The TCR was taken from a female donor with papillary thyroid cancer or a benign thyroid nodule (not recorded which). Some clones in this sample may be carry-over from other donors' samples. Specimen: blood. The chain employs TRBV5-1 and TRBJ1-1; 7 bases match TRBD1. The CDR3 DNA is TGCGCCAGCAGCTTGGCCGGGACAGCCTCAATGAACACTGAAGCTTTCTTT. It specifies CASSLAGTASMNTEAFF.